This T cell receptor beta chain derives from a study of T cells expressing NK-cell markers. At the level of the study: Out of eight donors sequenced, seven tested HCMV-seropositive and the remaining one seronegative.

The TCR beta cDNA came from 5'RACE template switching with UMIs. For each CDR3 protein, TCRdb gives one entry from its re-call of the 5' RACE reads, without DNA. This table holds 400,000 to 500,000 distinct CDR3 sequences. General study findings and limits: A handful of donors likewise had their CD3+CD56-NKG2C+ fraction led by these clonotypes.

The CDR3 spans 14 residues. Germline values: CDR1 SGHRS, CDR2 YFSETQ. A note on this clonotype: No antigen is known for it.

Source material: blood T cells: a sorted CD56 or NKG2C T cell subset, CD4+ or CD8+ T cells, or bulk PBMC T cells (not recorded which). V gene TRBV5-1 combines with J gene TRBJ1-1; lacking DNA, the TRBD1 call made by TCRdb goes unchecked. The clonotype originates from a woman aged 18-69 years in good health. The CDR3 sequence is CASTATGFGTEAFF.